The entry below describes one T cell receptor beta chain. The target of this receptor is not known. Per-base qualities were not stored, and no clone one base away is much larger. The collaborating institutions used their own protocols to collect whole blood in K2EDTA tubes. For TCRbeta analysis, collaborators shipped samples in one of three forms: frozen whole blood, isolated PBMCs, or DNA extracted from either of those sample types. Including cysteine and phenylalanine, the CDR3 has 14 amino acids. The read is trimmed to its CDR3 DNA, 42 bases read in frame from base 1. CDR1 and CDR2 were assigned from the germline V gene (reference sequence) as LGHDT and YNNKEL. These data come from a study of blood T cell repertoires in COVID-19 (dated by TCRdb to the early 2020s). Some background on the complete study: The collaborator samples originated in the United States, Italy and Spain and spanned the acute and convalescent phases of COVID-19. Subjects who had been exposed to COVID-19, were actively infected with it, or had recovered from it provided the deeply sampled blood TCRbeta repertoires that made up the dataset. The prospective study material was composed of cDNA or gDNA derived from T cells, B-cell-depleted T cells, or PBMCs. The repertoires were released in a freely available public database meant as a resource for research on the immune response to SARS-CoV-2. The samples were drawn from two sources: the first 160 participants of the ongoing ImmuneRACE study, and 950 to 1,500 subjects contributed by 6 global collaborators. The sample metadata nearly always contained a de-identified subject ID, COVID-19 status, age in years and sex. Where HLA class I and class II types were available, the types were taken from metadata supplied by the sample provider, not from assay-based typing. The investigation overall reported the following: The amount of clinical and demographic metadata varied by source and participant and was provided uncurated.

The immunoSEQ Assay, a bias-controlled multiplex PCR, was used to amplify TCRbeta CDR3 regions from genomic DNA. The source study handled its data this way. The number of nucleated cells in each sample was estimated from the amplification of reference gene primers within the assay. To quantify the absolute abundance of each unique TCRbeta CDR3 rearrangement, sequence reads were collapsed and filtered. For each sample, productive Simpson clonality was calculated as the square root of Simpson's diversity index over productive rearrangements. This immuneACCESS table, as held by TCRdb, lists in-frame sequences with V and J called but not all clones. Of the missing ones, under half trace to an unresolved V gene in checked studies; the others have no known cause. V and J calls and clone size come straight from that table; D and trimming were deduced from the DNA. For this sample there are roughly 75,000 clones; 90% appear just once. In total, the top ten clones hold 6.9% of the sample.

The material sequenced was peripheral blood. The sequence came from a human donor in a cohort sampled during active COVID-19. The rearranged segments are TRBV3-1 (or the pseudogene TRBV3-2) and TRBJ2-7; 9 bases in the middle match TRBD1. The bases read TGTGCGGAGCTAGGGACAGGGTACCCCTACGAGCAGTACTTC. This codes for CAELGTGYPYEQYF.